The following is a T cell receptor (beta chain) sequence with its context. CDR3 length equals 15 residues. V gave up 5 bases and J gave up 4 bases, with 17 bases separating them. CDR1 is PRHDT and CDR2 is FYEKMQ in the germline V gene (reference sequence). TCRdb keeps only in-frame clones here, not all; method: immunoSEQ multiplex PCR. The sample includes approximately 68,000 clones, nearly 95% of them seen just once. This specimen comes from a study of shared T cell receptors in the human thymus. Sequencing was performed on thymocytes. This rearrangement joins TRBV13 to TRBJ2-5; the D is unclear. This sequence was found in a human donor. The CDR3 nucleotides are TGTGCCAGCAGCCCCCCCCGAAAGCGCCCAGAGACCCAGTACTTC. It translates to CASSPPRKRPETQYF.